This entry describes one T cell receptor beta chain. Germline values: CDR1 ENHRY, CDR2 SYGVKD. The CDR3 spans 15 residues. V dropped 4 bases and J dropped 4 bases, with 17 bases sitting between them. The sample is drawn from a study of T cell changes during pregnancy in multiple sclerosis. Sequenced by immunoSEQ multiplex PCR; TCRdb stores in-frame clones only, minus some. The repertoire holds under 25,000 clones, with roughly 87% as singletons. The sequence was collected from a female donor with multiple sclerosis, enrolled in a pregnancy study. The V call is TRBV10-3, the J call TRBJ2-7; a weak D match, TRBD1 (6 bases). This specimen consisted of CD8+ T cells from peripheral blood mononuclear cells, obtained after pregnancy. This CDR3 reads CAISGQQGPIYEQYF. The CDR3 DNA reads TGTGCCATCAGTGGACAACAGGGACCAATTTACGAGCAGTACTTC.